Listed here is a single T cell receptor (beta chain). The target antigen is unknown. Gene names denote mouse genes. The read falls 1 residue short of the CDR3 end, and the missing part is taken from the germline J gene. This entry belongs to a study of tissue T cells after allogeneic stem cell transplantation. The V and J ends lost 4 bases and 0 bases respectively, with 9 bases between them. Germline V CDR1 and CDR2: MSHET, SYDVDS. The CDR3 runs 14 residues. Sequencing of TCRbeta CDR3 at survey depth gave sequences and template counts. Clones were read by immunoSEQ multiplex PCR, and TCRdb kept only the in-frame ones, dropping some. The table lists some 48,000 clones, 65% to 80% of them singletons, with around 0.67% in the top ten. Study-level findings and limits: Alloreactivity or antigen specificity of tissue TCRs was not determined; some clones might be host cells. Tissue-detected TCR repertoire was only partly captured by blood and spleen T cells. Anatomically similar tissues had similar TCR repertoires within each patient.

Sample: sorted cells pooled from one or two spleens. V and J are TRBV29 and TRBJ1-1; weak D call: TRBD1 (5 bases). The receptor's source is a pool of C57BL/6 mice in good health. Incomplete CDR3 DNA: TGTGCTAGCAGTTCGGACATGTCAAACACAGAAGTCTTC. This encodes CASSSDMSNTEVF. From start to end, the CDR3 is CASSSDMSNTEVFF.